The entry that follows covers one T cell receptor (beta chain) sequence. No antigen is known for it. Vbeta (60) and Jbeta (13) primers were used in the PCR. The assay was immunoSEQ multiplex PCR, and TCRdb's table has in-frame clones only and misses some. This sample has fewer than 250,000 clones, with roughly four fifths found just once. This sample stems from a study of cytomegalovirus exposure and HLA in healthy donors. Study-level background: There were 75 million to 95 million unique TCRs (from HLA-typed donors) in an early data release.

General observations from the study: A previous analysis found most TCR beta V segments productive roughly 87% or roughly 30% of the time. CMV serostatus was the only recorded immune exposure for donors.

At the time of sampling, donors were nominally healthy, though unrecorded immune exposures were likely. There are 14 residues in the CDR3. CDR1 SGHVS and CDR2 FQNEAQ come from the germline V gene. Trimming cost V 6 bases and J 6 bases; bases outside gene matches: 7. The TCR comes from a man aged 40-50 years in good health and CMV-seropositive. Sequencing used PBMCs. The V call is TRBV7-8, the J call TRBJ2-7, with 11 bases matching TRBD1. This CDR3 is CASSYPGTGGEQYF. The CDR3 nucleotides are TGTGCCAGCAGTTATCCCGGGACAGGGGGCGAGCAGTACTTC.